This passage covers 5 T cell receptor beta chains from one sample sequenced in a study of beta chain features in type 1 diabetes. Study observations and caveats: The study found moderately but significantly shorter TCRB CDR3s in all four CD4+ subsets of Type 1 diabetes patients.

The antigens these receptors bind are not known. Since all of the isolated RNA was reverse transcribed, expressed TCRB transcripts were what got sequenced. TCRdb's copy holds only in-frame clones and misses some; the assay was immunoSEQ multiplex PCR. Of around 56,000 clones in the sample, roughly 52% were seen once. Input material: Tregs from blood. The receptors shown here come from a woman in her thirties or forties with type 1 diabetes.

The chain couples TRBV5-6 to TRBJ2-7; D is unresolved. CDR3 length: 15 amino acids. The germline CDR1 and CDR2 sequences are SGHDT and YYEEEE. Trimming stripped 0 bases from V and 2 bases from J, with 12 bases between. The CDR3 protein is CASSLGVSPPYEQYF. The DNA for the CDR3 is TGTGCCAGCAGCTTGGGTGTCTCCCCCCCCTACGAGCAGTACTTC.

The chain couples TRBV19 to TRBJ2-7, with 8 bases fitting TRBD1. Per the germline V gene, CDR1 is LNHDA and CDR2 is SQIVND (reference sequence). V trimming: 6 bases; J trimming: 5 bases; junction bases outside the gene matches: 6. The CDR3 consists of 13 residues. Here the CDR3 reads CASRSGQEDEQYF. The CDR3 DNA is TGTGCCAGTAGGTCGGGACAGGAGGACGAGCAGTACTTC.

This clone was detected only a few times. The genes are TRBV6-1 and TRBJ2-7; D possibly corresponds to TRBD1 (5 bases). The CDR3 is made up of 14 amino acids. Germline V gives CDR1 MNHNS, CDR2 SASEGT. Trimming cost V 7 bases and J 4 bases, with 17 bases left between them. DNA of the CDR3: TGTGCCAGCAAGCAGGGTCCGCCGCCTTACGAGCAGTACTTC. Amino acids: CASKQGPPPYEQYF.

This clone has more than one count but fewer than ten. J is TRBJ2-1 and V is TRBV29-1, with D possibly matching TRBD2 (6 bases). The germline gives CDR1 SQVTM, CDR2 ANQGSEA. Trimming took 7 bases from V and 0 from J, leaving 10 bases between them. This CDR3 region has 13 residues. CDR3 nucleotides: TGCAGCGCTGGGGGGTTCTCCTACAATGAGCAGTTCTTC. Translation: CSAGGFSYNEQFF.

The chain is built from TRBV9 and TRBJ2-2, with 7 bases fitting TRBD1. J lost 0 bases, V lost 3 bases, and 2 bases had no gene match. The CDR3 totals 15 residues. Germline V gene sequence: CDR1 SGDLS, CDR2 YYNGEE. The CDR3 is CASSAGTANTGELFF. CDR3 DNA sequence: TGTGCCAGCAGCGCGGGGACAGCGAACACCGGGGAGCTGTTTTTT.